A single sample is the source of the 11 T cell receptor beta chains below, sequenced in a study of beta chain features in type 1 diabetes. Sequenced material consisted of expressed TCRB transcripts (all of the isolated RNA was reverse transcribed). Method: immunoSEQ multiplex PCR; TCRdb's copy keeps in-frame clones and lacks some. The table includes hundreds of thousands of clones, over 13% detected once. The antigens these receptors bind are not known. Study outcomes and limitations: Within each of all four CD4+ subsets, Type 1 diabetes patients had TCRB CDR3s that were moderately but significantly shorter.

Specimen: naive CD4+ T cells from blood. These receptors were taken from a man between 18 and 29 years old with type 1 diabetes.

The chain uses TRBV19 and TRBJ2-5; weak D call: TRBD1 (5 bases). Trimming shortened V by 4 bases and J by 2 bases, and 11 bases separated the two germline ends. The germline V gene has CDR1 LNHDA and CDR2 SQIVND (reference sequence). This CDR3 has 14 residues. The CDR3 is CASSNRQTQETQYF. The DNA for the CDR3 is TGTGCCAGTAGTAACCGACAGACTCAAGAGACCCAGTACTTC.

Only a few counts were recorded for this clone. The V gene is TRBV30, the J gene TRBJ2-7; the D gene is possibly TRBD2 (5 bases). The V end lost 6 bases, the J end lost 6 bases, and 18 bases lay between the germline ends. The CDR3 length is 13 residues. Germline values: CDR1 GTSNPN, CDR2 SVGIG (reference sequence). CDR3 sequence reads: CACQRRGPSEQYF. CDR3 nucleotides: TGTGCCTGCCAGAGGAGAGGGCCGAGCGAGCAGTACTTC.

This CDR3 reads CASSRTSGRITDTQYF. In DNA form, the CDR3 reads TGTGCCAGCAGCCGGACTAGCGGCCGTATCACAGATACGCAGTATTTT. The chain links TRBV4-2 to TRBJ2-3, with TRBD2 matching 10 bases. The CDR3 has 16 residues. Germline-derived CDR1 and CDR2 are LGHNA and YNFKEQ. V lost 4 bases to trimming and J lost 2 bases; unmatched junction nucleotides: 6.

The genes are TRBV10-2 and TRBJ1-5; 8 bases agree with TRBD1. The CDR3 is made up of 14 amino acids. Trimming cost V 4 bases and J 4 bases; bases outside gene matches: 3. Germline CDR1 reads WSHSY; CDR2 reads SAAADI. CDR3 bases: TGCGCCAGCAGTGGACAGGGGCCGAATCAGCCCCAGCATTTT. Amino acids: CASSGQGPNQPQHF.

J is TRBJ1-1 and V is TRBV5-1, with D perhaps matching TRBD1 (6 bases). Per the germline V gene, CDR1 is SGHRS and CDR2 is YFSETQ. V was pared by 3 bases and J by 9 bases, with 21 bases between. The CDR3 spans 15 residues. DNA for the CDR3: TGCGCCAGCAGCTCAAGTGGGGAGGTTTGGGGGCAAGCTTTCTTT. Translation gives CASSSSGEVWGQAFF.

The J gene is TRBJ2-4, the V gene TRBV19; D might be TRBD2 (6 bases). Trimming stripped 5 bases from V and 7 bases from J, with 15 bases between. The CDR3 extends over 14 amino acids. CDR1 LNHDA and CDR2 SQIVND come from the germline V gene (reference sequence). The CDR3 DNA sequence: TGTGCCAGTAGTCGCCGGCGGGGAGAGAACATTCAGTACTTC. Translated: CASSRRRGENIQYF.

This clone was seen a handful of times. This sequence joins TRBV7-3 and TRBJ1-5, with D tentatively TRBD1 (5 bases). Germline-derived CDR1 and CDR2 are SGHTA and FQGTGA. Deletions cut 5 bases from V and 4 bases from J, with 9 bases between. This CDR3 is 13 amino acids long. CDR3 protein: CASSRTPNQPQHF. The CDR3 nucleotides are TGTGCCAGCAGCAGGACACCTAATCAGCCCCAGCATTTT.

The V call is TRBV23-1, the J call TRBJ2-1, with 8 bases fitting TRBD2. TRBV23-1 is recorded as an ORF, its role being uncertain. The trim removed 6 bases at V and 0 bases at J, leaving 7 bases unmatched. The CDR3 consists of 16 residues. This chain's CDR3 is CASRTSERTSYNEQFF. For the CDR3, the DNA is TGCGCCAGCAGGACTAGCGAAAGAACCTCCTACAATGAGCAGTTCTTC.

CDR3 DNA: TGTGCCAGCAGTGAGTTAGGAGGAGAGCAGTACTTC. This gives the protein CASSELGGEQYF. The chain has TRBV2 and TRBJ2-7; possible D gene TRBD2, 5 bases. Trimming left V 3 bases short and J 7 bases short, with 10 bases between. CDR1 is SNHLY, CDR2 FYNNEI, per germline. The CDR3 is 12 amino acids.

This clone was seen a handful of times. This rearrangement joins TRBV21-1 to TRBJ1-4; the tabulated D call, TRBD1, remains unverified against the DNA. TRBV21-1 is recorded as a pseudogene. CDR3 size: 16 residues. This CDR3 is CASSKGGNGTNEKLFF. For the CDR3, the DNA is TGTGCCAGCAGCAAAGGGGGCAACGGAACAAATGAAAAACTGTTTTTT.

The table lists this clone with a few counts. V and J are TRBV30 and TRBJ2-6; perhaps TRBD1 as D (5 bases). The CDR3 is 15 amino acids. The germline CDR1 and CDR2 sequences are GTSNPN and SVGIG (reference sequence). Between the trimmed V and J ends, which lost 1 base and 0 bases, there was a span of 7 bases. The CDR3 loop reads CAWSDRGSGANVLTF. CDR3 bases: TGTGCCTGGAGTGATAGGGGCTCTGGGGCCAACGTCCTGACTTTC. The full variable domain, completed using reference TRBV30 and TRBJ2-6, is SQTIHQWPATLVQPVGSPLSLECTVEGTSNPNLYWYRQAAGRGLQLLFYSVGIGQISSEVPQNLSASRPQDRQFILSSKKLLLSDSGFYLCAWSDRGSGANVLTFGAGSRLTVL.